This T cell receptor beta chain was documented in a study of T cell repertoires in cytomegalovirus infection. Regarding the study as a whole: The response measured ex vivo was dominated by TCR beta clonotypes (HLA-C-restricted and CMV-specific).

The CDR3 covers 14 residues. Germline CDR1 MNHEY, CDR2 SMNVEV (reference sequence). V lost 4 bases, J lost 2 bases, and 10 bases lay in between. Note on this clonotype: Its antigen is unidentified.

TCRdb re-analysed the reads in MiXCR, keeping a single row per CDR3 protein. The repertoire includes about half a million distinct CDR3 sequences, roughly 46% of them detected once, and 35% to 50% sits in the top ten. The sequencing used cultured PBMCs, collected from culture after CMV antigen stimulation. V is TRBV27 and J is TRBJ2-3; TRBD2 might be the D (5 bases). The clonotype comes from a human donor in good health (CMV status not recorded). Some clones in this sample may be carry-over from other donors' samples. This CDR3 is CASSSGLYTDTQYF. The DNA of the CDR3 is TGTGCCAGCAGTTCCGGACTCTACACAGATACGCAGTATTTT.